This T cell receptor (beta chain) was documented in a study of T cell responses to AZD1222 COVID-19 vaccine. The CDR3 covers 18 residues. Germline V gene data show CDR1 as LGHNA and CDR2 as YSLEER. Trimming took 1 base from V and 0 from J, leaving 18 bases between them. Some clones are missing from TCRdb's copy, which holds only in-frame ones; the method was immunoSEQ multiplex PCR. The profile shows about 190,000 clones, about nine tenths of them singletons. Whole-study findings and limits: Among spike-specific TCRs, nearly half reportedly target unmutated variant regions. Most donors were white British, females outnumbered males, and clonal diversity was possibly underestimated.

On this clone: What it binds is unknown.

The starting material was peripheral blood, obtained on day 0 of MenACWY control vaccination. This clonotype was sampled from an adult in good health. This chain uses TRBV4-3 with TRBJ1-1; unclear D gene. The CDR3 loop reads CASSQGTGTDTMNTEAFF. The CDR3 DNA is TGCGCCAGCAGCCAAGGGACCGGCACAGATACTATGAACACTGAAGCTTTCTTT.